The 13 T cell receptor beta chains in this list originate from one sample, sequenced in a study of blood T cell repertoires in COVID-19. Assay used: immunoSEQ multiplex PCR; TCRdb lists only in-frame clones, some missing. Among about 66,000 clones, more than 70% were seen once, and the ten largest hold nearly 4%. Specimen: peripheral blood. Source of these receptors: a man aged 65-85 years with acute or convalescent COVID-19.

V and J are TRBV6-2 or TRBV6-3 and TRBJ1-4; D not resolved. This CDR3 contains 11 residues. Germline CDR1 and CDR2: MNHEY and SVGEGT. Between the trimmed V and J ends, which lost 4 bases and 10 bases, there was a span of 7 bases. CDR3 bases: TGTGCCAGCAGTTTTGGAGGAAAACTGTTTTTT. It specifies CASSFGGKLFF.

The chain carries TRBV6-5 and TRBJ1-1; the match to TRBD1 covers 7 bases. Germline V gene data show CDR1 as MNHEY and CDR2 as SVGAGI. This CDR3 comprises 13 residues. The V and J ends lost 6 bases and 4 bases, in that order; junction bases with no gene match: 5. The DNA of the CDR3 is TGTGCCAGCAGCCACAGGGGAAGCACTGAAGCTTTCTTT. This gives the protein CASSHRGSTEAFF.

This chain links TRBV28 with TRBJ2-3; possible D gene TRBD1, 6 bases. With 6 bases removed from V and 4 bases from J, the gap between germline ends came to 11 bases. Germline V gene lookup returns CDR1 MDHEN and CDR2 SYDVKM. This CDR3 spans 13 amino acids. CDR3 protein: CASRSGGADTQYF. The CDR3, as DNA: TGTGCCAGCAGGAGTGGGGGCGCAGATACGCAGTATTTT.

The chain's CDR3 is CASSRTGDSNYGYTF. CDR3 DNA sequence: TGTGCCAGCAGTCGTACAGGGGATTCTAACTATGGCTACACCTTC. The chain recombines TRBV9 with TRBJ1-2, with 7 bases aligning to TRBD1. The germline gives CDR1 SGDLS, CDR2 YYNGEE. This CDR3 region has 15 residues. V lost 5 bases, J lost 0 bases, and 7 bases stayed unmatched.

In its sample, this clone was seen a few times. The chain joins TRBV24-1 to TRBJ1-5; D not resolved. The CDR3 covers 16 residues. The V end lost 4 bases, the J end lost 7 bases, and 19 bases lay between the germline ends. CDR1 and CDR2 (germline): KGHDR, SFDVKD. CDR3: CATSDPRESPKQPQHF. The CDR3 nucleotides are TGTGCCACCAGTGACCCCCGGGAGAGCCCAAAGCAGCCCCAGCATTTT.

J is TRBJ2-1 and V is TRBV7-3, with 9 bases identical to TRBD1. CDR3 size: 15 residues. The ends lost 5 bases at V and 2 bases at J; junction bases unmatched: 4. CDR1 and CDR2 (germline): SGHTA, FQGTGA. As DNA, the CDR3 is TGTGCCAGCAGCCTGGACAGGGGTCCCTACAATGAGCAGTTCTTC. Its translation is CASSLDRGPYNEQFF.

This chain connects TRBV9 to TRBJ2-7; 11 bases line up with TRBD2. CDR1 and CDR2 from the germline V gene are SGDLS and YYNGEE. Trimming at V came to 0 bases and at J to 5 bases, leaving 1 base not matched to a gene. The CDR3 contains 14 residues. CDR3 in amino acids: CASSVAGLADEQYF. DNA for the CDR3: TGTGCCAGCAGCGTAGCGGGACTAGCGGACGAGCAGTACTTC.

The rearrangement joins TRBV5-8 to TRBJ2-5; 8 bases align to TRBD1. CDR1 is SGHTS, CDR2 YDEGEE, per germline. V lost 4 bases and J lost 5; bases outside the gene matches: 10. The CDR3 is 15 residues long. The CDR3 sequence: CASSPGTGFTETQYF. CDR3 in DNA: TGTGCCAGCAGCCCCGGGACAGGTTTCACTGAGACCCAGTACTTC.

J is TRBJ1-1 and V is TRBV28, with D maybe TRBD1 (5 bases). Looked up from germline, CDR1 is MDHEN and CDR2 is SYDVKM. This CDR3 spans 13 amino acids. V lost 11 bases to trimming and J lost 1 base, with 14 bases between them. The CDR3 DNA follows: TGTGCCGCTCATCGACAGCCGAACACTGAAGCTTTCTTT. Translated, it gives CAAHRQPNTEAFF.

The chain uses TRBV12-5 and TRBJ2-1, with a weak D call TRBD1 (5 bases). V gave up 2 bases and J gave up 10 bases, with 18 bases separating them. CDR1 is LGHNT, CDR2 FRNRAP, per germline. The CDR3 is 15 residues long. CDR3 sequence reads: CASGLPPLGQGEQFF. The CDR3 nucleotides read TGTGCTAGTGGTTTGCCCCCCCTGGGGCAAGGGGAGCAGTTCTTC.

The V gene is TRBV30, the J gene TRBJ1-2, with D maybe TRBD1 (6 bases). From germline, CDR1 is GTSNPN and CDR2 SVGIG (reference sequence). The CDR3 is made up of 13 amino acids. V lost 6 bases and J lost 0, with 11 bases in between. The CDR3: CACVTGTNYGYTF. The CDR3 nucleotides read TGTGCCTGCGTGACAGGCACTAACTATGGCTACACCTTC.

CDR3 amino acids: CAIRGTGDTEAFF. The CDR3 DNA reads as TGTGCCATCAGGGGGACAGGGGACACTGAAGCTTTCTTT. The chain links TRBV10-3 to TRBJ1-1; 10 nucleotides agree with TRBD1. Germline V gene sequence: CDR1 ENHRY, CDR2 SYGVKD. V shed 6 bases, J shed 3 bases, and the junction held 1 base outside the gene matches. There are 13 residues in the CDR3.

This rearrangement joins TRBV30 to TRBJ2-7; no clear D. The germline gives CDR1 GTSNPN, CDR2 SVGIG (reference sequence). The CDR3 sequence is 12 residues long. Trimming cost V 1 base and J 2 bases, with 6 bases left between them. CDR3 protein: CAWSDRAYEQYF. CDR3 nucleotides: TGTGCCTGGAGTGACCGGGCCTACGAGCAGTACTTC.